This TCR beta chain was captured in a study of T cell responses to AZD1222 COVID-19 vaccine. Pooled samples include second doses given at about 4 or 12 weeks. This table comes from immunoSEQ multiplex PCR, and its TCRdb copy is limited to in-frame clones, with some not included. Of about 59,000 clones listed, 75% to 90% are singletons. This specimen was peripheral blood, taken 28 days after the second AZD1222 dose. The receptor was isolated from an adult who received the AZD1222 COVID-19 vaccine.

For the CDR3, the DNA is TGTGCCAGCAAGGGGTATTCGGAGACCCAGTACTTC. Translated: CASKGYSETQYF. The gene calls are TRBV2 and TRBJ2-5, with D perhaps TRBD1 (5 bases). The CDR3 runs to 12 residues. Germline V gene lookup returns CDR1 SNHLY and CDR2 FYNNEI. V lost 7 bases to trimming and J lost 5 bases, with 11 bases between them.